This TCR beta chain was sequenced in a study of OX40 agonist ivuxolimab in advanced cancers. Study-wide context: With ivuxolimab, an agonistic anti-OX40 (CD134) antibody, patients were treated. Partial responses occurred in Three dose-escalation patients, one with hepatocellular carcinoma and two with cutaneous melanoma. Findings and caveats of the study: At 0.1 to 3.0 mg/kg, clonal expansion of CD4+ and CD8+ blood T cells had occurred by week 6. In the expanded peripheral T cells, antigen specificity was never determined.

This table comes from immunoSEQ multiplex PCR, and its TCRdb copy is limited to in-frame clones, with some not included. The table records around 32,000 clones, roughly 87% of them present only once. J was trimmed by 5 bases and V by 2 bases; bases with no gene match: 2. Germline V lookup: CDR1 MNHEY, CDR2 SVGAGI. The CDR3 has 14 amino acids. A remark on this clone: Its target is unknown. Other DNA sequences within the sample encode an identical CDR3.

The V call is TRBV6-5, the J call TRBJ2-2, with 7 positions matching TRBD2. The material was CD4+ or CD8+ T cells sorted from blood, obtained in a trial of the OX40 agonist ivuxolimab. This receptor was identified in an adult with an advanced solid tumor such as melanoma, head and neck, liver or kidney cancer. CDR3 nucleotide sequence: TGTGCCAGCAGTTACGGGGGAGGGACCGGGGAGCTGTTTTTT. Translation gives CASSYGGGTGELFF.